These 18 T cell receptor beta chains were all obtained from the same sample, sequenced in a study of T cell clonality in common variable immunodeficiency. Profiling relied on immunoSEQ multiplex PCR, and the TCRdb table lists in-frame clones only, not all of them. Listed here are roughly 43,000 clones without any singletons, the top ten holding approximately 0.68%. Sample: peripheral blood mononuclear cells. The source is a person between 18 and 70 years old in good health.

This clone has a count of ten or more. The sequenced fragment ends 3 residues before the CDR3 boundary, so the rest is inferred from the germline J gene. The V call is TRBV4-1, the J call TRBJ2-2; D perhaps matches TRBD2 (6 bases). Germline V gives CDR1 MGHRA, CDR2 YSYEKL. With 0 bases removed from V and 3 bases from J, the gap between germline ends came to 11 bases. There are 16 residues in the CDR3. CDR3: CASSQDASAYTGELFF. CDR3 DNA (partial): TGCGCCAGCAGCCAAGATGCTAGCGCTTACACCGGGGAG.

This clone was observed many times. The read terminates 3 residues ahead of where the CDR3 ends, so the germline J gene completes it. The chain couples TRBV19 to TRBJ1-4; no clear D. The CDR3 loop spans 16 amino acids. V was shortened by 7 bases and J by 7 bases, with 22 bases between the two germline ends. Germline-derived CDR1 and CDR2 are LNHDA and SQIVND (reference sequence). The CDR3 protein is CASNPSDLWAVEKLFF. The covered CDR3 bases are TGTGCCAGTAATCCTTCAGATTTATGGGCCGTTGAAAAA.

This clone was seen at least ten times. The read finishes 3 residues shy of the CDR3 end, and the germline J gene is used to complete it. This sequence joins TRBV19 and TRBJ1-5; D gene ambiguous. Per the germline V gene, CDR1 is LNHDA and CDR2 is SQIVND (reference sequence). Trimming stripped 7 bases from V and 6 bases from J, with 19 bases between. The length of the CDR3 is 15 residues. The sequenced part of the CDR3 DNA is TGTGCCAGTACTCCCTCCGGTAGGGTCGGTCAGCCC. Its translation: CASTPSGRVGQP. The CDR3, in full, reads CASTPSGRVGQPQHF.

This clone was seen repeatedly, ten times or more. The CDR3 end falls 3 residues outside the read, so it is completed with the germline J gene. The rearrangement links TRBV27 to TRBJ2-1; tentatively, D is TRBD2 (6 bases). This CDR3 is built from 14 residues. Trimming cost V 5 bases and J 5 bases, with 13 bases left between them. Looked up from germline, CDR1 is MNHEY and CDR2 is SMNVEV (reference sequence). CDR3 protein: CASSPGTLHNEQFF. CDR3 DNA (partial): TGTGCCAGCAGTCCCGGGACTCTTCACAATGAG.

This clone was counted many times. The CDR3 goes on 3 residues after the read ends, and that part is filled in from the germline J gene. This chain joins TRBV20-1 and TRBJ2-5; the match to TRBD1 covers 8 bases. This CDR3 comprises 16 residues. The trim removed 0 bases at V and 6 bases at J, leaving 12 bases unmatched. Germline V gene sequence: CDR1 DFQATT, CDR2 SNEGSKA (reference sequence). CDR3 sequence: CSARDLSGQGGKTQYF. The sequenced part of the CDR3 DNA is TGCAGTGCTAGAGATTTGTCCGGACAGGGAGGAAAGACC.

This clone occurred many times. The CDR3 goes on 3 residues after the read ends, and that part is filled in from the germline J gene. V gene TRBV29-1 combines with J gene TRBJ1-1, with no clear D. V lost 6 bases to trimming and J lost 7 bases, with 15 bases between them. Germline V gene lookup returns CDR1 SQVTM and CDR2 ANQGSEA. The CDR3 loop spans 12 amino acids. The DNA read from the CDR3 is TGCAGCGTAGGCAGGCCGTCTAATGAA. It yields the protein CSVGRPSNE. The full CDR3 reads CSVGRPSNEAFF.

This clone showed up many times. The CDR3 is CASSCRGGPHEQYF. The CDR3 DNA, read in part, is TGTGCCAGCAGTTGCCGCGGGGGGCCCCACGAG. The V call is TRBV6-9, the J call TRBJ2-7, with 8 nucleotides matching TRBD2. The read finishes 3 residues shy of the CDR3 end, and the germline J gene is used to complete it. CDR3 length: 14 amino acids. J gave up 5 bases and V 4 bases, and 7 bases lay outside the gene matches. Looked up from germline, CDR1 is MNHGY and CDR2 is SVAAGI.

About this clone itself: Coverage ceases 3 residues before the CDR3 finishes, and the germline J gene fills in the end. The J gene is TRBJ1-5, the V gene TRBV7-6, with D unresolved. The germline gives CDR1 SGHVS, CDR2 FNYEAQ. The CDR3 covers 16 residues. Trimming cost V 2 bases and J 1 base, with 12 bases left between them. The CDR3 bases that were read are TGTGCCAGCAGCTTATCCCCCCCCGGGAGCAATCAGCCC. This encodes CASSLSPPGSNQP. The full CDR3 is CASSLSPPGSNQPQHF. The full variable domain, rest sourced from reference TRBV7-6 and TRBJ1-5, is GAGVSQSPRYKVTKRGQDVALRCDPISGHVSLYWYRQALGQGPEFLTYFNYEAQQDKSGLPNDRFSAERPEGSISTLTIQRTEQRDSAMYRCASSLSPPGSNQPQHFGDGTRLSIL.

For this clone: Other DNA sequences within the sample encode an identical CDR3. The CDR3 loop is CASSLQQGGSNEQFF. The DNA read from the CDR3 is TGTGCCAGCAGCCTACAACAGGGTGGGTCCAATGAG. The gene calls are TRBV7-2 and TRBJ2-1; D perhaps matches TRBD1 (6 bases). The observed sequence ends 3 residues before the CDR3 terminus, with the missing tail filled in from the germline J gene. The CDR3 has 15 amino acids. The V end lost 5 bases, the J end lost 6 bases, and 17 bases lay between the germline ends. In germline, CDR1 is SGHTA, CDR2 FQGNSA.

Many counts were recorded for this clone. The CDR3 is cut off 3 residues early in the read; its end comes from the germline J gene. This chain connects TRBV4-1 to TRBJ2-2; no firm D call. The length of the CDR3 is 14 residues. The V end lost 1 base, the J end lost 2 bases, and 5 bases lay between the germline ends. Germline V gives CDR1 MGHRA, CDR2 YSYEKL. The CDR3 DNA, read in part, is TGCGCCAGCAGCCAAGTCGTCAACACCGGGGAG. Its protein is CASSQVVNTGE. The CDR3, in full, reads CASSQVVNTGELFF.

This clone appeared many times. The CDR3 extends 3 residues past the end of the read, so its final part is completed from the germline J gene. The rearrangement links TRBV20-1 to TRBJ2-3; 8 bases align to TRBD1. V lost 0 bases and J lost 4; bases outside the gene matches: 9. CDR3 length equals 16 residues. The V gene's germline CDR1 is DFQATT and CDR2 SNEGSKA (reference sequence). The CDR3 bases that were read are TGCAGTGCTAGAGAAATGAGACAGGGGTTTGCAGATACG. Translated, it gives CSAREMRQGFADT. The full CDR3 is CSAREMRQGFADTQYF.

In its sample, this clone was seen many times. The read comes to an end 3 residues before the CDR3 does, leaving the germline J gene to fill in the end. The chain links TRBV28 to TRBJ2-7, with TRBD2 as a possible D gene (5 bases). Deletions cut 1 base from V and 6 bases from J, with 19 bases between. Germline CDR1 and CDR2: MDHEN and SYDVKM. The CDR3 loop spans 16 amino acids. The CDR3 sequence: CASSLLGSVGLREQYF. The sequenced part of the CDR3 DNA is TGTGCCAGCAGTTTATTGGGTAGCGTGGGATTGCGCGAG.

In this sample, this clone turned up many times. The read finishes 3 residues shy of the CDR3 end, and the germline J gene is used to complete it. The chain combines TRBV20-1 with TRBJ2-7, with 7 bases aligning to TRBD1. Germline assignment: CDR1 DFQATT and CDR2 SNEGSKA (reference sequence). CDR3 length: 14 residues. V gave up 0 bases and J gave up 4 bases; unmatched junction bases: 6. This chain's CDR3 is CSARDVNRGYEQYF. CDR3 bases read: TGCAGTGCTAGAGATGTGAACAGGGGTTACGAG.

There are many counts of this clone. CDR3 in amino acids: CASRTGRLTDTQYF. CDR3 DNA (partial): TGTGCCAGCAGGACAGGGCGCCTAACAGATACG. The chain couples TRBV27 to TRBJ2-3; 7 bases map to TRBD1. The read terminates 3 residues before the CDR3 end, so the remaining end is supplied by the germline J gene. Trimming removed 6 bases from V and 3 bases from J; junction bases left unmatched: 6. CDR1 is MNHEY, CDR2 SMNVEV, per germline (reference sequence). This CDR3 region has 14 residues.

This clone was found many times. CDR3 DNA (partial): TGTGCCAGCAGTCCCACAGGGGGCTTCAATGAAAAA. This sequence encodes CASSPTGGFNEK. The whole CDR3 protein is CASSPTGGFNEKLFF. The V call is TRBV7-9, the J call TRBJ1-4; 9 bases are a match to TRBD1. The CDR3 is cut off 3 residues early in the read; its end comes from the germline J gene. The CDR3 runs to 15 residues. J was trimmed by 5 bases and V by 6 bases; bases with no gene match: 7. Germline loops: CDR1 SEHNR, CDR2 FQNEAQ (reference sequence). Full variable domain (outside the CDR3, taken from reference TRBV7-9 and TRBJ1-4): DTGVSQNPRHKITKRGQNVTFRCDPISEHNRLYWYRQTLGQGPEFLTYFQNEAQLEKSRLLSDRFSAERPKGSFSTLEIQRTEQGDSAMYLCASSPTGGFNEKLFFGSGTQLSVL.

This clone was recorded many times. CDR3: CASSPRTGGQYGYTF. The part of the CDR3 DNA that was read is TGTGCCAGCAGTCCCCGGACAGGGGGCCAGTATGGC. The chain employs TRBV28 and TRBJ1-2; 11 bases map to TRBD1. The read halts 3 residues ahead of the CDR3 end, with the missing end drawn from the germline J gene. This CDR3 contains 15 residues. J lost 5 bases, V lost 5 bases, and 7 bases had no gene match. Germline V gene data show CDR1 as MDHEN and CDR2 as SYDVKM.

The table lists this clone with many counts. The read stops 3 residues short of the end of the CDR3; the missing end is completed from the germline J gene. The chain is built from TRBV20-1 and TRBJ2-7; D perhaps matches TRBD1 (5 bases). The CDR3 has 15 amino acids. The V end was cut by 7 bases, the J end by 0 bases, with 19 bases between. Per germline, CDR1 DFQATT and CDR2 SNEGSKA (reference sequence). This CDR3 reads CSVRAWQANSYEQYF. The sequenced CDR3 bases are TGCAGTGTCAGGGCATGGCAGGCAAACTCCTACGAG.

This clone has a count of ten or more. The missing CDR3 end, 3 residues past where the read stops, is filled in from the germline J gene. The chain is built from TRBV10-3 and TRBJ1-2, with a weak D call TRBD1 (6 bases). CDR3 length equals 15 residues. V lost 0 bases and J 2 bases, leaving 10 bases between the germline ends. CDR1 and CDR2 (germline): ENHRY, SYGVKD. Incomplete CDR3 DNA: TGTGCCATCAGTGAGTCTCAAACAGGGAACTATGGC. Residues: CAISESQTGNYG. The entire CDR3 is CAISESQTGNYGYTF.